The clone carrying this TCR beta chain was seen a handful of times. Germline V CDR1 and CDR2: SGHVS, FNYEAQ. CDR3 length: 15 amino acids. With V trimmed by 5 bases and J by 1 base, 6 bases remained unmatched. It was with a sample-barcoded 5' primer and a J-beta primer mix that a second PCR of roughly 7 to 11 cycles was run. Every sample returned 2.5 million or more CDR3-containing paired-end reads. A single record per CDR3 protein comes from TCRdb applying MiXCR to the 5' RACE reads. The profile shows roughly 1.5 million distinct CDR3 sequences, under 55% of them singletons. This entry comes from a study of blood T cells in healthy people across ages.

The chain employs TRBV7-6 and TRBJ2-3, with 7 bases matching TRBD2. The receptor was isolated from a woman under 30 in good health. The specimen was blood. CDR3 coding DNA: TGTGCCAGCAGCCTACGGACTAGGGGCACAGATACGCAGTATTTT. It codes for CASSLRTRGTDTQYF.